This T cell receptor (beta chain) stems from a study of read filtering for tumor transcriptome and immune sequencing. Study overall: Whole-transcriptome libraries were prepared after DNase treatment. Per sample, TCR-region reads ranged about 3.5 to 11 million by IR-seq, roughly 85 to 1,300 by RNA-seq. Study-wide results and caveats: Compared with RNA-seq, IR-seq gave much higher clonotype depth and reliability. In IR-seq, single-read clonotypes were about 81.9% of clonotypes but around 3.2% of reads.

With regard to this clonotype: Its target is not known. A read error is possible here, since a much larger clone lies one base away.

This library used 300 to 450 ng RNA and molecular barcoded adaptors spanning alpha/delta and beta/gamma chains. Each CDR3 protein is one row after TCRdb ran MiXCR on the reads. Of more than 70,000 distinct CDR3 sequences listed, about 22% are singletons. V was shortened by 6 bases and J by 5 bases, with 14 bases between the two germline ends. The CDR3 consists of 13 residues. Germline V gives CDR1 DFQATT, CDR2 SNEGSKA (reference sequence). This clonotype was sampled from a donor aged 40 or over with multiple myeloma. The chain has TRBV20-1 and TRBJ1-5; D is possibly TRBD1 (5 bases). Sequenced sample: a population of CD138-negative cells sorted from bone marrow. The CDR3 loop is CSAKGRSYQPQHF. CDR3 coding DNA: TGCAGTGCAAAGGGACGGAGCTATCAGCCCCAGCATTTT.